The rows below give T cell receptor beta chains drawn from one sample of a study of cytomegalovirus exposure and HLA in healthy donors. Method: immunoSEQ multiplex PCR; TCRdb's copy keeps in-frame clones and lacks some. The sample has a few hundred thousand clones; about nine tenths are singletons. Material for sequencing was PBMCs. The receptors originated from a woman aged 18-29 years in good health and CMV-seronegative. CDR3s leave out the opening cysteine and the closing phenylalanine or tryptophan.

j_call v_call cdr3_aa
TRBJ1-1 TRBV9 ASSVFPGTEAF
TRBJ2-7 TRBV7-9 ASSPKGRDAYEQY
TRBJ1-5 TRBV7-6 ASSLIHRLNQPQH
TRBJ2-5 TRBV11-2 ASRILSGKGETQY
TRBJ2-6 TRBV9 ASSSLGGAGANVLT
TRBJ2-5 TRBV29-1 SAKTSGQETQY
TRBJ1-2 TRBV25-1 ASSELEHRPNSGYT
TRBJ1-4 TRBV6-1 ASSRTGGHEKLF
TRBJ2-1 TRBV7-9 ASSSMWYNEQF
TRBJ1-6 TRBV4-1 ASSHGSGGNSPLH
TRBJ2-1 TRBV14 ASSQYSGAYNEQF
TRBJ2-5 TRBV11-2 ASSSSMETQY
TRBJ2-7 TRBV6-6 ASRTDRARSYEQY
TRBJ2-5 TRBV30 AWARQLETQY
TRBJ2-1 TRBV5-1 ASELAPGVDYNEQF
TRBJ2-1 TRBV13 ASSPGPRGINEQF
TRBJ1-1 TRBV5-1 ASSSTGQVNTEAF